The clone carrying this T cell receptor (beta chain) was seen once. The data were taken from a study of cytomegalovirus exposure and HLA in healthy donors. TCRdb keeps only in-frame clones here, not all; method: immunoSEQ multiplex PCR. The repertoire includes 250,000 to 400,000 clones, 70% to 90% of them detected once, and around 0.96% sits in the top ten. The CDR3 spans 15 residues. J lost 5 bases, V lost 5 bases, and 7 bases had no gene match. Germline V gene sequence: CDR1 PRHDT, CDR2 FYEKMQ (reference sequence). V usage is TRBV13 and J usage is TRBJ2-7, with 12 positions matching TRBD2. The sequence came from a man under 40 in good health and CMV-seronegative. Sequences were obtained from PBMCs. Here the CDR3 reads CASSMLAGGNHEQYF. The CDR3 DNA sequence: TGTGCCAGCAGCATGCTAGCGGGGGGGAATCACGAGCAGTACTTC.